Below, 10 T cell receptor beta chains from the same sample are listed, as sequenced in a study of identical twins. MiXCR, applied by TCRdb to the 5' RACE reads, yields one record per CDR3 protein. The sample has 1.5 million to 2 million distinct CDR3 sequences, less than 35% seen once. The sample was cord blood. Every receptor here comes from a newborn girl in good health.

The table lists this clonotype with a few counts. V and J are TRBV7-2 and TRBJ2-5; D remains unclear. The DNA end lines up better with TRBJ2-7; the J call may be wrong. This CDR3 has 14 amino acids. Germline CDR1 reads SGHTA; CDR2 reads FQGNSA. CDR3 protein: CASSLEKSPIEQYF. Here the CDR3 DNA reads TGTGCCAGCAGCTTAGAAAAGAGCCCCATCGAGCAGTACTTC.

The CDR3 DNA reads as TGTGCCAGCAGCGGGTGGGGAGGGCGCTCCTACAATGAGCAGTTCTTC. It codes for CASSGWGGRSYNEQFF. The chain has TRBV6-2 or TRBV6-3 and TRBJ2-1, with 7 bases that match TRBD2. Germline CDR1 is MNHEY and CDR2 is SVGEGT. V shed 6 bases, J shed 0 bases, and the junction held 8 bases outside the gene matches. The CDR3 extends over 16 amino acids.

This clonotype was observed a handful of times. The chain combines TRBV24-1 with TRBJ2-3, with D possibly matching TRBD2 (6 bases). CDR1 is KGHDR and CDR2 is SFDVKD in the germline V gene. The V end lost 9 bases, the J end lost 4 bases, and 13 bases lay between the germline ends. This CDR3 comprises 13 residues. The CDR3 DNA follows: TGTGCCACCTCCTTTGCTAGCGCAGATACGCAGTATTTT. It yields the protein CATSFASADTQYF.

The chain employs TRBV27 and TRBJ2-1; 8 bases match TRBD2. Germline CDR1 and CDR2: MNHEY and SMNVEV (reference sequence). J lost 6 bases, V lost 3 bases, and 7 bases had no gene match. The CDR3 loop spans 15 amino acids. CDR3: CASSLGTRGTNEQFF. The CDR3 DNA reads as TGTGCCAGCAGTTTGGGGACTAGAGGGACCAATGAGCAGTTCTTC.

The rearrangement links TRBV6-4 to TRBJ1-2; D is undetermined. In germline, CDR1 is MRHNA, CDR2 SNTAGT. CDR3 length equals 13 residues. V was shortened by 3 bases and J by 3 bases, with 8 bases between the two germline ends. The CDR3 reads CASSDGQDYGYTF. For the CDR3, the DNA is TGTGCCAGCAGTGATGGTCAGGACTATGGCTACACCTTC.

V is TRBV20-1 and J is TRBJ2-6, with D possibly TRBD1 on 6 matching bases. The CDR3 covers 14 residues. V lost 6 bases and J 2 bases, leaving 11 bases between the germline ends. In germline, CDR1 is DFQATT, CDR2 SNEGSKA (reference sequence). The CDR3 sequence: CSAKTGPGANVLTF. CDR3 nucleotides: TGCAGTGCAAAAACAGGGCCTGGGGCCAACGTCCTGACTTTC.

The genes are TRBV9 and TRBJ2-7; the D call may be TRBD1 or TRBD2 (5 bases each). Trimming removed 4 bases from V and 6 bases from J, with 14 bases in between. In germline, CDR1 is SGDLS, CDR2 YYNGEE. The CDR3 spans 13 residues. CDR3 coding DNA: TGTGCCAGCAGCATTGGGACCCTCGGCGAGCAGTACTTC. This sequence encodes CASSIGTLGEQYF.

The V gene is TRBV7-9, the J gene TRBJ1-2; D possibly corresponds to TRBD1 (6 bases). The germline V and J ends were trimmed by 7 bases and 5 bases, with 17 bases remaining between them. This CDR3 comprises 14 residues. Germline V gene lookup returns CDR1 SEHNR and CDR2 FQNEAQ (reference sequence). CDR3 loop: CASTSGVSRYGYTF. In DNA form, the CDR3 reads TGTGCCAGCACCTCAGGGGTATCGCGTTATGGCTACACCTTC. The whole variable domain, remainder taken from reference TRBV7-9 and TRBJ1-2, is DTGVSQNPRHKITKRGQNVTFRCDPISEHNRLYWYRQTLGQGPEFLTYFQNEAQLEKSRLLSDRFSAERPKGSFSTLEIQRTEQGDSAMYLCASTSGVSRYGYTFGSGTRLTVV.

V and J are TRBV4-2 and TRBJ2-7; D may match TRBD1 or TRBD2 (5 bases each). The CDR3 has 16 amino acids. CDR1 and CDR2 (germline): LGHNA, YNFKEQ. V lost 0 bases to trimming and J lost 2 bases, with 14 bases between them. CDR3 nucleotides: TGTGCCAGCAGCCAAGAGTTCACTAAGGGACCCTACGAGCAGTACTTC. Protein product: CASSQEFTKGPYEQYF.

CDR3 protein: CASRIGLAETPEQYF. The CDR3 coding sequence is TGTGCCAGCAGAATTGGACTAGCGGAGACCCCCGAGCAGTACTTC. V usage is TRBV12-3 or TRBV12-4 and J usage is TRBJ2-7, with TRBD2 matching over 10 bases. This CDR3 spans 15 amino acids. With 6 bases clipped from V and 6 bases from J, the junction kept 11 bases outside the gene matches.